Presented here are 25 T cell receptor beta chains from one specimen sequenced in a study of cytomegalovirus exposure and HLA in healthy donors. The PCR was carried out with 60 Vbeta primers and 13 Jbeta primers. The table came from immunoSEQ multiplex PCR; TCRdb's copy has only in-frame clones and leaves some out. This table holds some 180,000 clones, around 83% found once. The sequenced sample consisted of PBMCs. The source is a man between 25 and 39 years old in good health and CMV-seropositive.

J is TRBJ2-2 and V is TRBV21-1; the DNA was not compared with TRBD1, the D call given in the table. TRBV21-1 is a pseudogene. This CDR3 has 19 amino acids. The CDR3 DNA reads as TGTGCCAGCAGCACCAGGGTGGTCCGGACAGGGGGCTCTACCGGGGAGCTGTTTTTT. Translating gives CASSTRVVRTGGSTGELFF.

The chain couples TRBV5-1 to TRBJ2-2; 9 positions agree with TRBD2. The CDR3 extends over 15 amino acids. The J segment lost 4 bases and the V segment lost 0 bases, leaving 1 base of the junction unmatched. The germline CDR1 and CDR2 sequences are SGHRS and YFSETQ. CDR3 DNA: TGCGCCAGCAGCTTGGGCGGGAGGGCCACCGGGGAGCTGTTTTTT. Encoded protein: CASSLGGRATGELFF.

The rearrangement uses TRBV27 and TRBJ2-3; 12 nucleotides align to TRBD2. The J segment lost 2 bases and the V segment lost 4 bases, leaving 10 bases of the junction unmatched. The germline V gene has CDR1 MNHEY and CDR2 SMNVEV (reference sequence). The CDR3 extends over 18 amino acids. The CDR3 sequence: CASSSRTSGAQYTDTQYF. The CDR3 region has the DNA TGTGCCAGCAGTTCTCGGACTAGCGGGGCTCAGTACACAGATACGCAGTATTTT.

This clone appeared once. The CDR3 region is CASSLRGADYTEAFF. The CDR3 DNA reads TGTGCCAGCAGTTTGCGGGGGGCTGATTACACTGAAGCTTTCTTT. The chain couples TRBV27 to TRBJ1-1; a possible D gene is TRBD1 (6 bases). This CDR3 spans 15 amino acids. The ends were cut back, 3 bases at V and 3 bases at J, with 14 bases in the middle. Germline loops: CDR1 MNHEY, CDR2 SMNVEV (reference sequence).

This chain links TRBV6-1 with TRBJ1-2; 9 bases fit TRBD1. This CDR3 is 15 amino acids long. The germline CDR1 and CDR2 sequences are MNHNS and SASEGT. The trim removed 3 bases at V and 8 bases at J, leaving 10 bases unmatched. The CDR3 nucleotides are TGTGCCAGCAGTGAGGAGACCGGGACAGGGTGGGGCTACACCTTC. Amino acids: CASSEETGTGWGYTF.

CDR3 DNA: TGCGCCAGCAGCCATGGAGAGGCTAGCGGGAAAGAGACCCAGTACTTC. This gives the protein CASSHGEASGKETQYF. The chain uses TRBV4-1 and TRBJ2-5; 9 bases line up with TRBD2. CDR1 MGHRA and CDR2 YSYEKL come from the germline V gene. The CDR3 runs to 16 residues. V dropped 3 bases and J dropped 3; count of bases not matched to a gene: 8.

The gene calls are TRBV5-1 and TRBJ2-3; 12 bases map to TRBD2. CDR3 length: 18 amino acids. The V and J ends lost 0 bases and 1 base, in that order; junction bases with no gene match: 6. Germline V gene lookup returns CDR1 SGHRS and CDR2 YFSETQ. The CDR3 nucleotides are TGCGCCAGCAGCTTGGGGCTAGCGGGAGGGCGAGGCACAGATACGCAGTATTTT. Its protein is CASSLGLAGGRGTDTQYF.

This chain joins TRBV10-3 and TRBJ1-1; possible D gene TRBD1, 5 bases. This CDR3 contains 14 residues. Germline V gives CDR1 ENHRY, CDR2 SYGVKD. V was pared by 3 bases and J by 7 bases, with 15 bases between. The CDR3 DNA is TGTGCCATCAGTGATGGCAGGGCGTGGGGTGAAGCTTTCTTT. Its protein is CAISDGRAWGEAFF.

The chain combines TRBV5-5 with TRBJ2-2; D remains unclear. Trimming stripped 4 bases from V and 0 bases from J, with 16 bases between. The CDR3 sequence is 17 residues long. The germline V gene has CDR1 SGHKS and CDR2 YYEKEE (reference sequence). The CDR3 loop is CASSHAVAFANTGELFF. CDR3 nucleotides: TGTGCCAGCAGCCACGCTGTAGCCTTCGCGAACACCGGGGAGCTGTTTTTT.

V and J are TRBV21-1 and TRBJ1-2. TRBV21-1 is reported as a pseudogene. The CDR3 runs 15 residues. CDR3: CASSRGQEEDYGYTF. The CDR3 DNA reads TGTGCCAGCAGCCGCGGGCAGGAGGAGGACTATGGCTACACCTTC.

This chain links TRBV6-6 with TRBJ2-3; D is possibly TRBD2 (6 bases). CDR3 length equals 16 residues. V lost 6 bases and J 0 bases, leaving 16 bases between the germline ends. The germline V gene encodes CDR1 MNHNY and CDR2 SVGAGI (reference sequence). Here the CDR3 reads CASSFPLATSTDTQYF. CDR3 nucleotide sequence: TGTGCCAGCAGCTTCCCGCTAGCGACTAGCACAGATACGCAGTATTTT.

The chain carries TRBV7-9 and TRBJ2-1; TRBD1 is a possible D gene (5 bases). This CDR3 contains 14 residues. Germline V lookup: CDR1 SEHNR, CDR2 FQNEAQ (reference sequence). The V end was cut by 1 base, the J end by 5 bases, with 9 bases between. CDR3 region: CASSLDRTHNEQFF. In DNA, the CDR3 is TGTGCCAGCAGCTTAGACAGGACACACAATGAGCAGTTCTTC. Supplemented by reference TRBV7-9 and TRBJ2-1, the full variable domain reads DTGVSQNPRHKITKRGQNVTFRCDPISEHNRLYWYRQTLGQGPEFLTYFQNEAQLEKSRLLSDRFSAERPKGSFSTLEIQRTEQGDSAMYLCASSLDRTHNEQFFGPGTRLTVL.

This chain's CDR3 is CASSLGDRGTDTQYF. DNA of the CDR3: TGTGCCAGCAGCTTGGGGGACAGGGGGACAGATACGCAGTATTTT. The rearrangement joins TRBV5-8 to TRBJ2-3, with 11 bases lining up with TRBD1. The CDR3 has 15 residues. The V gene end was trimmed by 0 bases and the J gene end by 3 bases; junction bases not matched to a gene: 0. Germline CDR1 SGHTS, CDR2 YDEGEE. Variable domain in full (rest from reference TRBV5-8 and TRBJ2-3): EAGVTQSPTHLIKTRGQQATLRCSPISGHTSVYWYQQALGLGLQFLLWYDEGEERNRGNFPPRFSGRQFPNYSSELNVNALELEDSALYLCASSLGDRGTDTQYFGPGTRLTVL.

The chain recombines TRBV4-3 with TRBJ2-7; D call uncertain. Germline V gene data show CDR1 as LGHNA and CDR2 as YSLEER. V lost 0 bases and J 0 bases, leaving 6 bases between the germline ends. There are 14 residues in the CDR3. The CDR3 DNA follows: TGCGCCAGCAGCCAAGAGGCCAGCTCCTACGAGCAGTACTTC. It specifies CASSQEASSYEQYF.

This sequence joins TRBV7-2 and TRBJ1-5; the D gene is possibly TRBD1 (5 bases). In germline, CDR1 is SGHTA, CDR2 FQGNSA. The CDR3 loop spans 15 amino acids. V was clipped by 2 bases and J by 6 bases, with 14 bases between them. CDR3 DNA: TGTGCCAGCAGCTTACTCGGGGGGGTAGCTCAGCCCCAGCATTTT. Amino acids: CASSLLGGVAQPQHF.

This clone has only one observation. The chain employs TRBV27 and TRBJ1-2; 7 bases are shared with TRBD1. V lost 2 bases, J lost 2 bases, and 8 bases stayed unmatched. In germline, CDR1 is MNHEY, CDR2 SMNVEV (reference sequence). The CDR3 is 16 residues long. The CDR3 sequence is CASSLTGRGLNYGYTF. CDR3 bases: TGTGCCAGCAGTTTAACGGGTAGGGGGCTCAACTATGGCTACACCTTC.

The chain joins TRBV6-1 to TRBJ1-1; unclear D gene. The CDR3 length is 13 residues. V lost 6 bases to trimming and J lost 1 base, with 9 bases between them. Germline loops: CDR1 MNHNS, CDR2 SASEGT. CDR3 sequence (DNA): TGTGCCAGCAGCTTAATACAGAACACTGAAGCTTTCTTT. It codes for CASSLIQNTEAFF.

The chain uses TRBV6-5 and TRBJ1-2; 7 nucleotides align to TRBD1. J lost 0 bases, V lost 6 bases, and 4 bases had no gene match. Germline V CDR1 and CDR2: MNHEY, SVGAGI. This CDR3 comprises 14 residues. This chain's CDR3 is CASRGTVPNYGYTF. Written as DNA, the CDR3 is TGTGCCAGCAGGGGGACAGTACCTAACTATGGCTACACCTTC.

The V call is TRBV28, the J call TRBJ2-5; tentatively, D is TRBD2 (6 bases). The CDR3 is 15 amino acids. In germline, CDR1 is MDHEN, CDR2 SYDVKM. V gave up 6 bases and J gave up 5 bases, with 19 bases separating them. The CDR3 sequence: CASSRYREVSETQYF. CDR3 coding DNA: TGTGCCAGCAGCCGTTATAGGGAGGTTAGCGAGACCCAGTACTTC.

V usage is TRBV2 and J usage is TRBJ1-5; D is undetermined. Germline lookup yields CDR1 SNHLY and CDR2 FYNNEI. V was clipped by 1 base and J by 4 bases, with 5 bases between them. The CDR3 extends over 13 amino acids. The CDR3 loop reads CASSEGLNQPQHF. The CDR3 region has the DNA TGTGCCAGCAGTGAAGGGCTGAATCAGCCCCAGCATTTT.

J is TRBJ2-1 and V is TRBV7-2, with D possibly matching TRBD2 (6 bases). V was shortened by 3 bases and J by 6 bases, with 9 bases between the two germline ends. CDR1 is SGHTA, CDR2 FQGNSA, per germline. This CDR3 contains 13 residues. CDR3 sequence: CASSFSGPNEQFF. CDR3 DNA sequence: TGTGCCAGCAGCTTTAGCGGCCCCAATGAGCAGTTCTTC.

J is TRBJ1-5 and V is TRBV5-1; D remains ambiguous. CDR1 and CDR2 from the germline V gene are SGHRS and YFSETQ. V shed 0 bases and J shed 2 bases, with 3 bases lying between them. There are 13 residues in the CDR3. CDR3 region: CASSLGRNQPQHF. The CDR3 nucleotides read TGCGCCAGCAGCTTGGGGCGCAATCAGCCCCAGCATTTT.

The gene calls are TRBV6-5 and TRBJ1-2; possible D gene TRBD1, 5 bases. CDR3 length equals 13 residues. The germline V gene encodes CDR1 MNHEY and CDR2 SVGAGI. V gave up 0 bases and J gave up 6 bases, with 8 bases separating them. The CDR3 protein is CASSYSVGDGYTF. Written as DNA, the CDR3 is TGTGCCAGCAGTTACTCGGTAGGGGATGGCTACACCTTC.

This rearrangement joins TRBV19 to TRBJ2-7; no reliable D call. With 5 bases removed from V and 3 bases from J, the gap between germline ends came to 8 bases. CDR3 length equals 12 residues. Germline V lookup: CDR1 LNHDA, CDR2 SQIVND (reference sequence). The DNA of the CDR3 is TGTGCCAGTAGTCGAAACAGCTACGAGCAGTACTTC. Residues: CASSRNSYEQYF.

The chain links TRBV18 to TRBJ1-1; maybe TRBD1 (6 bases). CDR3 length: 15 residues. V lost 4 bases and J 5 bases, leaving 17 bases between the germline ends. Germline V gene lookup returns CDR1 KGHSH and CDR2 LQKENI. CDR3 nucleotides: TGTGCCAGCTCACTTACAGGGACGGAACAGACTGAAGCTTTCTTT. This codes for CASSLTGTEQTEAFF.